The sequence of this T cell receptor beta chain was determined in a study of neurological immune-mediated disorders. Study in general: Disease course was recorded as relapsing-remitting for some 30 and secondary progressive for about 9% of the roughly 35 multiple sclerosis patients.

5'RACE employing 10-nucleotide random UMIs yielded the cDNA. Over 190 million TCR-beta sequences from 15-18 subjects came from every sequencing run. TCRdb used MiXCR to reprocess the 5' RACE reads, holding one entry per CDR3 protein. The sample lists 65,000 to 80,000 distinct CDR3 sequences, approximately 5% occurring once. This CDR3 contains 15 residues. The V end lost 3 bases, the J end lost 2 bases, and 15 bases lay between the germline ends. In germline, CDR1 is DFQATT, CDR2 SNEGSKA (reference sequence). Sequencing input: PBMCs. This clonotype was sampled from a woman between 65 and 79 years old with multiple sclerosis. This chain connects TRBV20-1 to TRBJ2-3, with a tentative D call TRBD2 (7 bases). The CDR3 sequence: CSARGGRSLTDTQYF. In nucleotides, the CDR3 is TGCAGTGCTAGGGGGGGGCGGTCGCTCACAGATACGCAGTATTTT.